These T cell receptor beta chains were read from a single sample in a study of blood T cell repertoires in COVID-19. Some clones are missing from TCRdb's copy, which holds only in-frame ones; the method was immunoSEQ multiplex PCR. This table has some 70,000 clones, about 91% appearing once. Sequencing was performed on peripheral blood. These receptors were collected from a human donor with active COVID-19. The donor label of this sample is uncertain. The CDR3 runs from the conserved cysteine through the conserved F or W. D genes are given only for firm matches. A row's size may be missing; if present it is once, few, many or a size class.

clone_size	v_call	j_call	cdr3_length	d_call	cdr3_aa	cdr3_nt
once	TRBV6-2/TRBV6-3	TRBJ1-5	14	-	CASSYLASNQPQHF	TGTGCCAGCAGTTACTTGGCCAGCAATCAGCCCCAGCATTTT
-	TRBV6-5	TRBJ2-1	15	-	CASSLEQGRHNEQFF	TGTGCCAGCAGTTTGGAACAGGGTCGCCACAATGAGCAGTTCTTC
-	TRBV7-9	TRBJ1-3	16	TRBD1	CATPGTESVSGNTIYF	TGTGCCACCCCGGGGACAGAAAGCGTCTCTGGAAACACCATATATTTT
-	TRBV11-2	TRBJ2-1	13	-	CASSRAREGEQFF	TGTGCCAGCAGCCGAGCTCGAGAGGGAGAGCAGTTCTTC
many	TRBV4-2	TRBJ2-7	16	-	CASSQETLGLSYEQYF	TGTGCCAGCAGCCAAGAAACCCTGGGACTGAGCTACGAGCAGTACTTC
-	TRBV4-3	TRBJ1-5	14	-	CASSPNMNNQPQHF	TGCGCCAGCAGCCCGAACATGAACAATCAGCCCCAGCATTTT
-	TRBV19	TRBJ2-2	17	TRBD1	CASSISGGTGDTGELFF	TGTGCCAGTAGTATTTCCGGTGGGACAGGGGACACCGGGGAGCTGTTTTTT
-	TRBV6-5	TRBJ2-2	15	TRBD2	CASGATSPNTGELFF	TGTGCCAGCGGGGCGACTAGCCCGAACACCGGGGAGCTGTTTTTT
once	TRBV7-2	TRBJ2-3	14	TRBD1	CASSRDRGTDTQYF	TGTGCCAGCAGCCGGGACAGGGGCACAGATACGCAGTATTTT
-	TRBV19	TRBJ1-5	15	TRBD1	CASSVADRGYQPQHF	TGTGCCAGTAGCGTGGCGGACAGGGGGTATCAGCCCCAGCATTTT